Below, 8 T cell receptor beta chains from the same sample are listed, as sequenced in a study of T cells in tuberculosis. TCRdb's table, derived via immunoSEQ multiplex PCR, lists solely in-frame clones and lacks some. The data show 25,000 to 35,000 clones, roughly 94% seen once. Sequencing used PBMCs. These receptors all stem from a donor aged 10-29 years with latent tuberculosis or without tuberculosis infection.

The chain links TRBV9 to TRBJ2-3; 9 bases are a match to TRBD1. Germline assignment: CDR1 SGDLS and CDR2 YYNGEE. The CDR3 loop spans 18 amino acids. After removal of 0 bases from V and 4 bases from J, the junction contained 12 bases not matched to a gene. The CDR3 protein is CASSVAPGQGNEADTQYF. The CDR3 DNA is TGTGCCAGCAGCGTAGCCCCGGGACAGGGCAATGAAGCAGATACGCAGTATTTT.

The chain is built from TRBV5-1 and TRBJ2-7; 10 nucleotides line up with TRBD1. This CDR3 has 14 residues. CDR1 is SGHRS and CDR2 is YFSETQ in the germline V gene. The junction had 3 bases not matched to a gene; V was cut back by 4 bases and J by 2 bases. In DNA, the CDR3 is TGCGCCAGCAGCCGGACAGGGGGGGCCTACGAGCAGTACTTC. It codes for CASSRTGGAYEQYF.

This chain links TRBV10-3 with TRBJ1-3, with a possible D match to TRBD1 (5 bases). Trimming took 7 bases from V and 1 from J, leaving 11 bases between them. Germline CDR1 reads ENHRY; CDR2 reads SYGVKD. The length of the CDR3 is 14 residues. CDR3 bases: TGTGCCATCACCCGGACAAGATCTGGAAACACCATATATTTT. This gives the protein CAITRTRSGNTIYF.

The chain recombines TRBV2 with TRBJ2-7, with D hard to call. The germline gives CDR1 SNHLY, CDR2 FYNNEI. The V and J ends lost 6 bases and 0 bases respectively, with 15 bases between them. This CDR3 has 15 amino acids. The CDR3 sequence: CASSQNLVLSYEQYF. Here the CDR3 DNA reads TGTGCCAGCAGCCAGAACCTAGTCCTCTCCTACGAGCAGTACTTC.

The rearrangement joins TRBV15 to TRBJ2-1, with TRBD2 matching over 7 bases. The V and J ends lost 5 bases and 6 bases, in that order; junction bases with no gene match: 10. The CDR3 is 15 residues long. Germline assignment: CDR1 LNHNV and CDR2 YYDKDF (reference sequence). The CDR3: CATSLTPAGSNEQFF. The CDR3 DNA reads as TGTGCCACCAGCCTTACGCCAGCGGGAAGCAATGAGCAGTTCTTC.

The chain links TRBV11-2 to TRBJ2-3; D possibly corresponds to TRBD2 (6 bases). The CDR3 is made up of 14 amino acids. From germline, CDR1 is SGHAT and CDR2 FQNNGV. V was cut by 1 base and J by 6 bases, with 11 bases left in between. CDR3 sequence: CASSLGREWDTQYF. Written as DNA, the CDR3 is TGTGCCAGCAGCTTAGGACGGGAGTGGGATACGCAGTATTTT.

The V call is TRBV4-2, the J call TRBJ1-3, with D perhaps TRBD1 (5 bases). Germline values: CDR1 LGHNA, CDR2 YNFKEQ. This CDR3 is built from 15 residues. V was shortened by 1 base and J by 4 bases, with 11 bases between the two germline ends. The CDR3 DNA follows: TGTGCCAGCAGCCAAGTAAGGGGTTCGGGAAACACCATATATTTT. Amino acid sequence: CASSQVRGSGNTIYF.

V gene TRBV7-2 combines with J gene TRBJ2-5; TRBD1 agrees at 7 bases. The CDR3 is 15 amino acids. With 1 base clipped from V and 4 bases from J, the junction kept 6 bases outside the gene matches. CDR1 SGHTA and CDR2 FQGNSA come from the germline V gene. The CDR3 reads CASSLVGGWAETQYF. The CDR3 DNA is TGTGCCAGCAGCTTAGTAGGGGGCTGGGCAGAGACCCAGTACTTC.